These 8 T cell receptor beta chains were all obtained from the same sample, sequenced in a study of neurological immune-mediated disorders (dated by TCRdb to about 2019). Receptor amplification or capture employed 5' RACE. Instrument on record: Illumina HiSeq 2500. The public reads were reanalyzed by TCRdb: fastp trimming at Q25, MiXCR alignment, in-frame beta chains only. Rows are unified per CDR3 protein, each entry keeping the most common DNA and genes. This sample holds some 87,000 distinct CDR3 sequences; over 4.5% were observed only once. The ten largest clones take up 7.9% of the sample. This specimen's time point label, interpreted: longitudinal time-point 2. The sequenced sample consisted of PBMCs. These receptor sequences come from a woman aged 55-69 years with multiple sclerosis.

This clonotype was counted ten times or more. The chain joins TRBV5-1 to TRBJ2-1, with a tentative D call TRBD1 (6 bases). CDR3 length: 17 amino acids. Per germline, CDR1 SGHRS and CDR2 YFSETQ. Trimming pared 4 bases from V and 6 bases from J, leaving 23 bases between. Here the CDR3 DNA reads TGCGCCAGCAGCAGGCAACGGACAGCTCCCTCCGGCAATGAGCAGTTCTTC. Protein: CASSRQRTAPSGNEQFF.

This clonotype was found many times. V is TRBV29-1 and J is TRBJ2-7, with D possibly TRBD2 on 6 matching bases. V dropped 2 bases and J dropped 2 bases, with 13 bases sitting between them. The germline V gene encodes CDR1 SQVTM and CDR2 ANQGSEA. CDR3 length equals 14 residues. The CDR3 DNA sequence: TGCAGCGTTGAAATGGGGGGAGTCCCCTACGAGCAGTACTTC. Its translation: CSVEMGGVPYEQYF.

For the CDR3, the DNA is TGTGCCAGCAGTTTATCGACAGGGGTGCTTTCACCCCTCCACTTT. Translating gives CASSLSTGVLSPLHF. This rearrangement joins TRBV2 to TRBJ1-6, with TRBD1 matching 8 bases. Unmatched junction bases numbered 9, after V lost 5 bases and J lost 9 bases. Per germline, CDR1 SNHLY and CDR2 FYNNEI. This CDR3 is built from 15 residues.

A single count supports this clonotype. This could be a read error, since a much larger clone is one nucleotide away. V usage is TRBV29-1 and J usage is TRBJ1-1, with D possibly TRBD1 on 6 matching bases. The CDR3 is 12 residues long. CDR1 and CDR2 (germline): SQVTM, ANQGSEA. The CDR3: CSVPRGAAESFF. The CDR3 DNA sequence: TGCAGCGTCCCGCGGGGGGCCGCTGAATCTTTCTTT. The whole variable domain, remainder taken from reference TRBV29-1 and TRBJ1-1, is SAVISQKPSRDICQRGTSLTIQCQVDSQVTMMFWYRQQPGQSLTLIATANQGSEATYESGFVIDKFPISRPNLTFSTLTVSNMSPEDSSIYLCSVPRGAAESFFGQGTRLTVV.

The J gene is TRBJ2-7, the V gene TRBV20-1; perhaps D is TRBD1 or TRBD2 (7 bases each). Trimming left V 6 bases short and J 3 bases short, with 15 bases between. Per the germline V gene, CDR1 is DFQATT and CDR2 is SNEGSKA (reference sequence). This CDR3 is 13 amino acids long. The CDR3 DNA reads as TGCAGTGCGCCAGGGGGGGACTACTACGAGCAGTACTTC. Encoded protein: CSAPGGDYYEQYF.

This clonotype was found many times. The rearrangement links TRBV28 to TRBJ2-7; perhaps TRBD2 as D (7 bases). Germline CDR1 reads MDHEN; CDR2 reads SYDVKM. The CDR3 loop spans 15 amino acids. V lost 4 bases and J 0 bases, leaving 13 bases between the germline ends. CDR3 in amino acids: CASSSPGGLSYEQYF. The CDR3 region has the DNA TGTGCCAGCAGTTCCCCCGGGGGGCTCTCCTACGAGCAGTACTTC. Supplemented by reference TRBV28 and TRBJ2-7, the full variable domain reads DVKVTQSSRYLVKRTGEKVFLECVQDMDHENMFWYRQDPGLGLRLIYFSYDVKMKEKGDIPEGYSVSREKKERFSLILESASTNQTSMYLCASSSPGGLSYEQYFGPGTRLTVT.

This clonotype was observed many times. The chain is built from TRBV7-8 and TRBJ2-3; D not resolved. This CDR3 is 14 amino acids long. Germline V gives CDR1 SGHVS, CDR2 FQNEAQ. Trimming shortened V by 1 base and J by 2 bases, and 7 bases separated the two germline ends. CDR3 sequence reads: CASSLDGITDTQYF. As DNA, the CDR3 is TGTGCCAGCAGCTTAGATGGTATCACAGATACGCAGTATTTT.

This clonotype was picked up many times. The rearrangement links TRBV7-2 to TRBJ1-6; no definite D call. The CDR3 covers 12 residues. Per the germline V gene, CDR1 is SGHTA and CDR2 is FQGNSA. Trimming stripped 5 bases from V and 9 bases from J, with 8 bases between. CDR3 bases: TGTGCCAGCAGCCCAGACTTTTCACCCCTCCACTTT. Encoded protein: CASSPDFSPLHF.